This T cell receptor beta chain originates from a study of CD8 T cells in ankylosing spondylitis. Study observations and caveats: Within ankylosing spondylitis blood, a TCR beta motif made up of seven to nine highly homologous variants appeared to be characteristic.

Germline CDR1 is ENHRY and CDR2 is SYGVKD. This CDR3 is 14 amino acids long. The V and J ends lost 10 bases and 6 bases, in that order; junction bases with no gene match: 10. Each CDR3 protein gets one entry after TCRdb re-called the 5' RACE reads with MiXCR. This sample carries fewer than 750,000 distinct CDR3 sequences, around a fifth of them seen once, and the ten largest clones take under 20%. In regard to this clonotype: Its antigen is undetermined.

The TCR sequence derives from a male donor with ankylosing spondylitis. Sequenced: blood, either unsorted or a sorted T cell fraction (not recorded which). The chain has TRBV10-3 and TRBJ2-5; 11 bases match TRBD2. The CDR3, as DNA: TGTGCCACTCTTCCCGGGACTAGCGGCCAGACCCAGTACTTC. Translated, it gives CATLPGTSGQTQYF.